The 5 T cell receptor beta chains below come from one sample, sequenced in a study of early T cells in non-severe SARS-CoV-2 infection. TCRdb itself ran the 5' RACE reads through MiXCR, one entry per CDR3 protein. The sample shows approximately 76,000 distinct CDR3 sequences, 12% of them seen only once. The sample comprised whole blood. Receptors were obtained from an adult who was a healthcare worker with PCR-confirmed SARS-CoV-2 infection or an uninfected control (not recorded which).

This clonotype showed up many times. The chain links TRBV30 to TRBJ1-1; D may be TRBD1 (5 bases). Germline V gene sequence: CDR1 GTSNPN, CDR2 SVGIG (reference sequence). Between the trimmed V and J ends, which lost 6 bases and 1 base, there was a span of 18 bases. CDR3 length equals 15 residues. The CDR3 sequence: CACNPAGLPNTEAFF. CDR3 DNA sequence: TGTGCCTGTAACCCGGCGGGACTGCCGAACACTGAAGCTTTCTTT.

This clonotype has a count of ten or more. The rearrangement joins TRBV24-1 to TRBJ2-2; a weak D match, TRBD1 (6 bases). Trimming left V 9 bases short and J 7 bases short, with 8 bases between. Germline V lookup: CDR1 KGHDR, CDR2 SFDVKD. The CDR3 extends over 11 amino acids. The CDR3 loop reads CATQGNGELFF. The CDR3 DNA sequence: TGTGCCACCCAGGGGAACGGGGAGCTGTTTTTT.

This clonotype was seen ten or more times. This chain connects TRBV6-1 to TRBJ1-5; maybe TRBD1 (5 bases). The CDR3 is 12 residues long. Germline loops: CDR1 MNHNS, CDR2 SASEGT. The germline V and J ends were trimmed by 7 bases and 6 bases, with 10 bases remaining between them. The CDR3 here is CASTRGSQPQHF. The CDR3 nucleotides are TGTGCCAGCACAAGGGGTTCTCAGCCCCAGCATTTT.

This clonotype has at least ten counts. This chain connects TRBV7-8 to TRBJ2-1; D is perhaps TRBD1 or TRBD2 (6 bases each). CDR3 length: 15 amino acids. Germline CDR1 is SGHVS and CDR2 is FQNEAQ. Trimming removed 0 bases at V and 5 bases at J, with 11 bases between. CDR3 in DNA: TGTGCCAGCAGCTTAGCGGGGGGCGCTAACAATGAGCAGTTCTTC. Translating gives CASSLAGGANNEQFF.

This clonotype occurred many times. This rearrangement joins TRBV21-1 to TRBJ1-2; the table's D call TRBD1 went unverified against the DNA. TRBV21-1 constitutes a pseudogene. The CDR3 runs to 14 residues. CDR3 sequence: CASSPQGVWGGYTF. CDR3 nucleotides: TGTGCCAGCAGCCCACAGGGGGTGTGGGGCGGCTACACCTTC.